What follows are 9 T cell receptor beta chains derived from one specimen sequenced in a study of PD-L1 blockade in urothelial cancer (dated 2017 in TCRdb). The library was obtained by the immunoSEQ multiplex PCR assay. The immuneACCESS repertoire file appears here via TCRdb, limited to in-frame rearrangements. These files lack a portion of the clones; in checked studies, under half of the deficit traces to unresolved V genes, and the cause of the others is not known. The sample table shows approximately 70,000 clones, and roughly nine tenths are seen once. The ten biggest clones cover 3.4% of the sample. This specimen was PBMCs, taken around atezolizumab (anti-PD-L1) treatment. The receptors were sampled from a man aged 55 to 70 with urothelial cancer.

The gene calls are TRBV9 and TRBJ1-2; D remains unclear. The CDR3 is made up of 14 amino acids. With 0 bases removed from V and 7 bases from J, the gap between germline ends came to 13 bases. Germline lookup yields CDR1 SGDLS and CDR2 YYNGEE. CDR3 loop: CASSVVGHSGGYTF. Here the CDR3 DNA reads TGTGCCAGCAGCGTAGTGGGTCACAGCGGTGGCTACACCTTC.

The rearrangement joins TRBV6-6 to TRBJ1-1; D uncertain. The germline CDR1 and CDR2 sequences are MNHNY and SVGAGI (reference sequence). This CDR3 is built from 13 residues. V dropped 2 bases and J dropped 1 base, with 5 bases sitting between them. CDR3 in DNA: TGTGCCAGCAGTTACGAGGCGAACACTGAAGCTTTCTTT. Translated, it gives CASSYEANTEAFF.

This rearrangement joins TRBV27 to TRBJ2-7; D perhaps matches TRBD2 (5 bases). Trimming took 6 bases from V and 5 from J, leaving 11 bases between them. The CDR3 runs 12 residues. Germline values: CDR1 MNHEY, CDR2 SMNVEV (reference sequence). CDR3 DNA sequence: TGTGCCAGCAGACGAGGGCCGAACGAGCAGTACTTC. Amino acid sequence: CASRRGPNEQYF.

This clone was seen just once. This sequence joins TRBV7-2 and TRBJ2-6, with D possibly matching TRBD1 (5 bases). Germline V gene sequence: CDR1 SGHTA, CDR2 FQGNSA. This CDR3 region has 16 residues. With 5 bases removed from V and 4 bases from J, the gap between germline ends came to 15 bases. This CDR3 reads CASSTAGPLGANVLTF. CDR3 bases: TGTGCCAGCAGCACAGCAGGGCCCTTGGGGGCCAACGTCCTGACTTTC.

This chain links TRBV30 with TRBJ1-4, with 8 bases that match TRBD1. This CDR3 contains 14 residues. Looked up from germline, CDR1 is GTSNPN and CDR2 is SVGIG (reference sequence). The J segment lost 8 bases and the V segment lost 2 bases, leaving 7 bases of the junction unmatched. CDR3 DNA sequence: TGTGCCTGGAGTTCGACAGGGGCGGAGGAAAAACTGTTTTTT. Amino acid sequence: CAWSSTGAEEKLFF.

In nucleotides, the CDR3 is TGCGCCAGCAGTGACCGAGGGGGTCTCCTTAGTGGCAATGAGCAGTTCTTC. It yields the protein CASSDRGGLLSGNEQFF. V usage is TRBV10-1 and J usage is TRBJ2-1; a weak D match, TRBD1 (6 bases). The CDR3 is 17 amino acids. Per the germline V gene, CDR1 is WNHNN and CDR2 is SYGVQD (reference sequence). V lost 3 bases to trimming and J lost 6 bases, with 21 bases between them.

This chain links TRBV15 with TRBJ2-7, with D possibly being TRBD2 (6 bases). The CDR3 is 14 residues long. V was pared by 0 bases and J by 6 bases, with 12 bases between. Germline V gene sequence: CDR1 LNHNV, CDR2 YYDKDF (reference sequence). The CDR3, as DNA: TGTGCCACCAGCAGAGATCGGGGGTATGGCGAGCAGTACTTC. It is translated as CATSRDRGYGEQYF.

The chain recombines TRBV7-9 with TRBJ2-1, with TRBD2 as a possible D gene (6 bases). The CDR3 contains 16 residues. The germline V gene has CDR1 SEHNR and CDR2 FQNEAQ (reference sequence). V gave up 5 bases and J gave up 4 bases, with 18 bases separating them. Written as DNA, the CDR3 is TGTGCCAGCAGCCCATCCCGGGGTAGCGGTTACAATGAGCAGTTCTTC. This encodes CASSPSRGSGYNEQFF. The variable domain in full, completed from reference TRBV7-9 and TRBJ2-1, reads DTGVSQNPRHKITKRGQNVTFRCDPISEHNRLYWYRQTLGQGPEFLTYFQNEAQLEKSRLLSDRFSAERPKGSFSTLEIQRTEQGDSAMYLCASSPSRGSGYNEQFFGPGTRLTVL.

V usage is TRBV30 and J usage is TRBJ2-1, with D possibly TRBD2 on 5 matching bases. Trimming removed 7 bases from V and 7 bases from J, with 14 bases in between. The CDR3 runs to 12 residues. Germline-derived CDR1 and CDR2 are GTSNPN and SVGIG (reference sequence). The CDR3 loop is CASGGGSNEQFF. CDR3 DNA: TGTGCCTCCGGAGGAGGTTCAAATGAGCAGTTCTTC.